The present T cell receptor beta chain was sequenced within a study of control samples from healthy donors and cancer patients. Germline loops: CDR1 SGHTA, CDR2 FQGNSA. CDR3 length: 16 residues. The V and J ends lost 1 base and 0 bases respectively, with 12 bases between them. The method was immunoSEQ multiplex PCR; TCRdb's version includes in-frame clones alone and lacks a portion of them. This table has 150,000 or so clones, around nine tenths appearing once. This TCR was recovered from a man younger than 30 in good health. The sequencing sample was made of blood. The V and J genes are TRBV7-2 and TRBJ1-1, with D maybe TRBD1 (6 bases). CDR3 sequence reads: CASSLDRAGVNTEAFF. The CDR3 DNA reads as TGTGCCAGCAGCTTAGACCGGGCAGGGGTGAACACTGAAGCTTTCTTT.